This TCR beta chain comes out of a study of cytomegalovirus exposure and HLA in healthy donors. General study findings and limits: A later analysis, which compared TCR beta chains of equal frequency, found the HLA-associated ones more clonally expanded. Three of the chains that were CMV-associated were confirmed in vitro to be specific for CMV antigens. Later on, an analysis tied around 17,000 TCR beta sequences to HLA alleles at 0.05 false discovery rate. Data from an earlier analysis indicated that most TCR beta V segments were productive either about 90% or about 30% of the time.

A word on this clone: The antigen is unknown.

Germline V gene sequence: CDR1 MDHEN, CDR2 SYDVKM. The CDR3 length is 13 residues. V was pared by 5 bases and J by 2 bases, with 9 bases between. The PCR employed 60 Vbeta primers together with 13 Jbeta primers. Libraries were prepared by immunoSEQ multiplex PCR; TCRdb keeps only in-frame clonotypes and omits some of them. In the table there are 270,000 or so clones, about nine tenths of which are singletons. This TCR came from a girl aged 2-10 years in good health and CMV-seronegative. Sequenced material: PBMCs. The rearrangement uses TRBV28 and TRBJ1-2; a weak D match, TRBD1 (5 bases). The CDR3 coding sequence is TGTGCCAGCAGTCTGCAGGGAAACTATGGCTACACCTTC. Protein: CASSLQGNYGYTF.